The rows below give T cell receptor beta chains drawn from one sample of a study of glioma-infiltrating T cells. TCRdb recomputed calls from the multiplex PCR reads with MiXCR, one row per CDR3 protein. The data contain a few hundred thousand distinct CDR3 sequences, 41% of them singletons. Input material: glioma tissue, nonneoplastic brain tissue, or PBMCs (not recorded which). Receptor source: a human donor with low-grade glioma or glioblastoma, undergoing nonglioma brain surgery, or in good health (not recorded which). The CDR3 runs from the conserved cysteine through the conserved F or W. The order of the fields is CDR3 DNA, CDR3 protein, clone size, D gene, V gene, J gene. The D gene is left open where the match is weak. Only part of the rows carry a size: once, few, many, or a class if the clone is expanded.

TGTGCCAGCAGTACGACAGGGGAGGGCAATCAGCCCCAGCATTTT,CASSTTGEGNQPQHF,many,TRBD1,TRBV28,TRBJ1-5
TGTGCCAGCAGTTTAGCCCGAATGGGAGCACAAGAGACCCAGTACTTC,CASSLARMGAQETQYF,many,NA,TRBV27,TRBJ2-5
TGTGCCAGCAGTGAGCCCGGGACTTTCCCCTACAATGAGCAGTTCTTC,CASSEPGTFPYNEQFF,NA,NA,TRBV6-1,TRBJ2-1
TGTGCCAGCAGCTTAGTTCGCGGGACAGGGGGCACTGAAGCTTTCTTT,CASSLVRGTGGTEAFF,NA,TRBD1,TRBV7-2,TRBJ1-1
TGTGCCAGCAGTGAGGGGGACACGGGGGTGGGAACTGAAGCTTTCTTT,CASSEGDTGVGTEAFF,NA,NA,TRBV2,TRBJ1-1
TGTGCCAGCAGGTGGGGAGGCGGCACAGATACGCAGTATTTT,CASRWGGGTDTQYF,NA,NA,TRBV27,TRBJ2-3
TGTGCCAGCAGTGATACGAAGGGGGCAGGAAACACCATATATTTT,CASSDTKGAGNTIYF,NA,TRBD1,TRBV12-3/TRBV12-4,TRBJ1-3
TGCAGTGCTAGAGATCAACAGGAGTTGGTATGGACCCAGTACTTC,CSARDQQELVWTQYF,many,NA,TRBV20-1,TRBJ2-5
TGTGCCAGCAGCCGCGCCCCCCGGGGACTTGATGGGTACGAGCAGTACTTC,CASSRAPRGLDGYEQYF,NA,NA,TRBV28,TRBJ2-7
TGTGCCAGCGAGACCGGGACTAGCTCCTACAATGAGCAGTTCTTC,CASETGTSSYNEQFF,NA,TRBD2,TRBV28,TRBJ2-1
TGTGCCAGCAGCCAAGGGACAACGCAGTATTTT,CASSQGTTQYF,few,NA,TRBV3-1,TRBJ2-3
TGTGCCAGCAGTTCTTACCGGCAGGGGAATACCGGGGAGCTGTTTTTT,CASSSYRQGNTGELFF,many,NA,TRBV27,TRBJ2-2
TGTGCCAGCAGTGCGGGGTATGGGCTACCAGAGACCCAGTGCTTC,CASSAGYGLPETQCF,NA,NA,TRBV6-2/TRBV6-3,TRBJ2-5
TGTGCCAGCAGCTCGGGACAGGGAGATGGGGACACTGAAGCTTTCTTT,CASSSGQGDGDTEAFF,NA,TRBD1,TRBV5-4,TRBJ1-1
TGTGCCAGCGACATATTGAAGACTGAAGCTTTCTTT,CASDILKTEAFF,many,NA,TRBV6-4,TRBJ1-1